This passage covers 23 T cell receptor beta chains from one sample sequenced in a study of T cell repertoires in cytomegalovirus infection. TCRdb recomputed calls from the reads with MiXCR, one row per CDR3 protein. The sample yields about 230,000 distinct CDR3 sequences, over 20% seen once. Sequenced sample: CD8+ T cells from PBMCs. Receptors were obtained from a human donor in good health (CMV status not recorded). Some clones in this sample may be carry-over from other donors' samples.

At least ten counts were recorded for this clonotype. V gene TRBV20-1 combines with J gene TRBJ2-1; D is ambiguous. CDR1 DFQATT and CDR2 SNEGSKA come from the germline V gene (reference sequence). The CDR3 runs to 16 residues. V was pared by 1 base and J by 1 base, with 14 bases between. CDR3 amino acids: CSARVDAVGSYNEQFF. The DNA for the CDR3 is TGCAGTGCTAGAGTTGACGCAGTCGGGTCCTACAATGAGCAGTTCTTC.

The rearrangement uses TRBV7-3 and TRBJ2-2, with D perhaps TRBD1 (6 bases). The CDR3 contains 16 residues. V was clipped by 3 bases and J by 7 bases, with 18 bases between them. Germline V gene sequence: CDR1 SGHTA, CDR2 FQGTGA. CDR3 in DNA: TGTGCCAGCAGCTTGACAAGAAGGGGGAGTGGCGGGGAGCTGTTTTTT. This gives the protein CASSLTRRGSGGELFF.

This clonotype has only a few counts. CDR3 residues: CSAIPGQGAQGANYGYTF. The CDR3 region has the DNA TGCAGTGCTATACCGGGACAGGGGGCGCAGGGGGCTAACTATGGCTACACCTTC. The chain links TRBV20-1 to TRBJ1-2, with 12 bases identical to TRBD1. The CDR3 has 18 residues. Per the germline V gene, CDR1 is DFQATT and CDR2 is SNEGSKA (reference sequence). Germline trimming cut 4 bases from V and 0 bases from J; bases unmatched to any gene: 12.

This clonotype has a count of ten or more. This chain connects TRBV7-2 to TRBJ1-5, with TRBD1 matching over 7 bases. V trimming: 6 bases; J trimming: 6 bases; junction bases outside the gene matches: 11. CDR1 is SGHTA, CDR2 FQGNSA, per germline. This CDR3 has 15 amino acids. The CDR3 sequence: CASSFTGVYSQPQHF. CDR3 coding DNA: TGTGCCAGCAGTTTTACAGGGGTGTACAGTCAGCCCCAGCATTTT.

This clonotype has just a few counts. The CDR3 DNA sequence: TGTGCCAGCAGTTGGCCTTCGGGGGAGACCCAGTACTTC. This translates into CASSWPSGETQYF. The J gene is TRBJ2-5, the V gene TRBV28, with D tentatively TRBD2 (5 bases). V dropped 4 bases and J dropped 5 bases, with 11 bases sitting between them. Germline assignment: CDR1 MDHEN and CDR2 SYDVKM. This CDR3 is built from 13 residues.

The genes are TRBV7-9 and TRBJ1-4; D gene unclear. CDR3 length equals 15 residues. Germline values: CDR1 SEHNR, CDR2 FQNEAQ (reference sequence). Trimming pared 5 bases from V and 0 bases from J, leaving 10 bases between. This CDR3 is CASSPPGATNEKLFF. The CDR3 DNA reads as TGTGCCAGCAGCCCGCCGGGAGCAACTAATGAAAAACTGTTTTTT.

The chain uses TRBV2 and TRBJ1-2; D gene uncertain. The V end was cut by 3 bases, the J end by 3 bases, with 8 bases between. Per germline, CDR1 SNHLY and CDR2 FYNNEI. CDR3 length equals 13 residues. CDR3 in amino acids: CASSDGLDYGYTF. CDR3 DNA sequence: TGTGCCAGCAGTGATGGGTTGGACTATGGCTACACCTTC.

This clonotype was detected a few times. This chain uses TRBV6-1 with TRBJ2-7; 7 bases are a match to TRBD1. The CDR3 runs to 14 residues. With V trimmed by 7 bases and J by 0 bases, 6 bases remained unmatched. Germline V gene sequence: CDR1 MNHNS, CDR2 SASEGT. DNA for the CDR3: TGTGCCAGCATTAGGACAGGAGACTCCTACGAGCAGTACTTC. It encodes CASIRTGDSYEQYF.

This clonotype turned up a few times. The rearrangement joins TRBV28 to TRBJ2-7; no clear D. Trimming took 4 bases from V and 2 from J, leaving 12 bases between them. CDR3 length: 14 residues. Per germline, CDR1 MDHEN and CDR2 SYDVKM. The CDR3 nucleotides read TGTGCCAGCAGTTCTCGGGTCCTGGCCTACGAGCAGTACTTC. Translation gives CASSSRVLAYEQYF.

V and J are TRBV29-1 and TRBJ1-1; perhaps TRBD1 as D (6 bases). This CDR3 is 17 amino acids long. CDR1 is SQVTM and CDR2 is ANQGSEA in the germline V gene. Trimming cost V 4 bases and J 1 base, with 22 bases left between them. DNA of the CDR3: TGCAGCGTTGGCCCCCGGGCAGGGGTTCCGAAGAACACTGAAGCTTTCTTT. Translating it yields CSVGPRAGVPKNTEAFF.

The sample holds many counts of this clonotype. CDR3 nucleotides: TGTGCCAGCAGCTTGGGAGCTCGGCAGCCCCAGCATTTT. It encodes CASSLGARQPQHF. The chain links TRBV7-2 to TRBJ1-5; D unresolved. The CDR3 totals 13 residues. Deletions cut 3 bases from V and 7 bases from J, with 10 bases between. Germline V gene sequence: CDR1 SGHTA, CDR2 FQGNSA. Full variable domain (remainder filled in from reference TRBV7-2 and TRBJ1-5): GAGVSQSPSNKVTEKGKDVELRCDPISGHTALYWYRQSLGQGLEFLIYFQGNSAPDKSGLPSDRFSAERTGGSVSTLTIQRTQQEDSAVYLCASSLGARQPQHFGDGTRLSIL.

The V call is TRBV14, the J call TRBJ1-1; 11 nucleotides align to TRBD1. Germline V lookup: CDR1 SGHDN, CDR2 FVKESK. This CDR3 region has 16 residues. With 2 bases clipped from V and 1 base from J, the junction kept 3 bases outside the gene matches. CDR3 region: CASSQRDRGKNTEAFF. Written as DNA, the CDR3 is TGTGCCAGCAGCCAAAGGGACAGGGGGAAGAACACTGAAGCTTTCTTT.

This clonotype was seen more than once but under ten times. The V gene is TRBV14, the J gene TRBJ2-7; the match to TRBD1 covers 8 bases. The CDR3 consists of 14 residues. The germline V gene encodes CDR1 SGHDN and CDR2 FVKESK. V dropped 3 bases and J dropped 4; count of bases not matched to a gene: 5. The CDR3 DNA reads TGTGCCAGCAGCCATTCGGACAGGGAATACGAGCAGTACTTC. It specifies CASSHSDREYEQYF. Looking up the rest from reference TRBV14 and TRBJ2-7 gives the full variable domain: EAGVTQFPSHSVIEKGQTVTLRCDPISGHDNLYWYRRVMGKEIKFLLHFVKESKQDESGMPNNRFLAERTGGTYSTLKVQPAELEDSGVYFCASSHSDREYEQYFGPGTRLTVT.

This clonotype came up many times. The chain couples TRBV12-3 or TRBV12-4 to TRBJ1-5, with a possible D match to TRBD1 (6 bases). The CDR3 loop spans 14 amino acids. The germline V and J ends were trimmed by 7 bases and 2 bases, with 12 bases remaining between them. The CDR3 loop reads CASTTGGRNQPQHF. The CDR3 DNA sequence: TGTGCCAGCACCACCGGGGGCCGCAATCAGCCCCAGCATTTT.

In its sample, this clonotype was seen a few times. The chain joins TRBV2 to TRBJ1-6; TRBD1 matches 7 bases. CDR1 is SNHLY and CDR2 is FYNNEI in the germline V gene. This CDR3 region has 18 residues. V trimming: 6 bases; J trimming: 7 bases; junction bases outside the gene matches: 18. The CDR3 is CASSGTIIDRVGNSPLHF. The CDR3 nucleotides read TGTGCCAGCAGCGGGACAATAATCGACAGGGTTGGGAATTCACCCCTCCACTTT. The complete variable domain, with remaining parts taken from reference TRBV2 and TRBJ1-6, reads EPEVTQTPSHQVTQMGQEVILRCVPISNHLYFYWYRQILGQKVEFLVSFYNNEISEKSEIFDDQFSVERPDGSNFTLKIRSTKLEDSAMYFCASSGTIIDRVGNSPLHFGNGTRLTVT.

The DNA of the CDR3 is TGTGCCAGCAGCTACGACAGGGCGAACACTGAAGCTTTCTTT. Its protein product is CASSYDRANTEAFF. The chain is built from TRBV2 and TRBJ1-1, with 7 bases lining up with TRBD1. CDR1 and CDR2 (germline): SNHLY, FYNNEI. Trimming cost V 6 bases and J 1 base; bases outside gene matches: 5. This CDR3 has 14 amino acids.

The table lists this clonotype with a count of one. This could be a read error, since a much larger clone is one nucleotide away. The J gene is TRBJ2-1, the V gene TRBV12-3 or TRBV12-4; the match to TRBD2 covers 7 bases. Trimming at V came to 4 bases and at J to 3 bases, leaving 6 bases not matched to a gene. This CDR3 is built from 15 residues. The CDR3 reads CASSSSGHFYNEQFF. The CDR3 DNA reads TGTGCCAGCAGTTCTAGCGGCCACTTCTACAATGAGCAGTTCTTC.

V and J are TRBV5-6 and TRBJ1-1, with unresolved D. V was shortened by 4 bases and J by 8 bases, with 9 bases between the two germline ends. The CDR3 consists of 11 residues. Per the germline V gene, CDR1 is SGHDT and CDR2 is YYEEEE. The CDR3 loop reads CASSVGVEAFF. CDR3 DNA: TGTGCCAGCAGCGTGGGCGTCGAAGCTTTCTTT. Based on the CDR3 plus reference TRBV5-6 and TRBJ1-1, the full variable domain is DAGVTQSPTHLIKTRGQQVTLRCSPKSGHDTVSWYQQALGQGPQFIFQYYEEEERQRGNFPDRFSGHQFPNYSSELNVNALLLGDSALYLCASSVGVEAFFGQGTRLTVV.

As for this clonotype: This may be a read error, as it is one base from a much larger clone. This chain connects TRBV12-3 or TRBV12-4 to TRBJ2-1, with D possibly matching TRBD1 (6 bases). This CDR3 has 13 amino acids. This CDR3 is CASTPQDSNVQFF. The CDR3 nucleotides are TGTGCCAGCACCCCCCAGGACAGCAATGTGCAGTTCTTC.

This clonotype was counted at least ten times. The chain recombines TRBV6-2 or TRBV6-3 with TRBJ2-3; D uncertain. CDR1 is MNHEY, CDR2 SVGEGT, per germline. Trimming cost V 5 bases and J 3 bases, with 18 bases left between them. The CDR3 sequence is 16 residues long. The CDR3 DNA sequence: TGTGCCAGCAGTCCCGGACCCGTTAACCCGACAGATACGCAGTATTTT. Translated, it gives CASSPGPVNPTDTQYF.

This clonotype was counted ten times or more. The chain carries TRBV7-8 and TRBJ1-1; a weak D match, TRBD1 (5 bases). The V end was cut by 5 bases, the J end by 3 bases, with 19 bases between. There are 16 residues in the CDR3. Germline V gene lookup returns CDR1 SGHVS and CDR2 FQNEAQ. DNA of the CDR3: TGTGCCAGCAGCCTCCTACTCGGGACGGTCGACACTGAAGCTTTCTTT. The encoded protein is CASSLLLGTVDTEAFF.

The chain recombines TRBV6-5 with TRBJ2-2, with 7 bases lining up with TRBD1. The V gene end was trimmed by 8 bases and the J gene end by 6 bases; junction bases not matched to a gene: 15. CDR3 length equals 16 residues. Germline V gene lookup returns CDR1 MNHEY and CDR2 SVGAGI. This CDR3 is CASVKQGPGSPGELFF. CDR3 DNA sequence: TGTGCCAGCGTTAAACAGGGGCCCGGGTCACCCGGGGAGCTGTTTTTT.

In its sample, this clonotype was seen a few times. The chain links TRBV10-2 to TRBJ2-2; TRBD1 aligns across 7 bases. CDR1 WSHSY and CDR2 SAAADI come from the germline V gene. The CDR3 is 14 residues long. Trimming at V came to 6 bases and at J to 3 bases, leaving 4 bases not matched to a gene. The CDR3 coding sequence is TGCGCCAGCAGATTAGGGGGCGACACCGGGGAGCTGTTTTTT. Its protein is CASRLGGDTGELFF.